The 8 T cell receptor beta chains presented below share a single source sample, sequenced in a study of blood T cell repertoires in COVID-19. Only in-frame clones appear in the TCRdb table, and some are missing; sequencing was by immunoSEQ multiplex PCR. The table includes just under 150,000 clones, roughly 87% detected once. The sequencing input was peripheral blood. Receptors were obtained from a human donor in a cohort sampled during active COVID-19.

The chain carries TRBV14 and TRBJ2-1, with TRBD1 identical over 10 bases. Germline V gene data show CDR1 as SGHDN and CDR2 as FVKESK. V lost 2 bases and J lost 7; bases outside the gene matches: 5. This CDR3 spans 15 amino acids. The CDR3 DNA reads TGTGCCAGCAGCCAATTTGACAGGGGGCTAAATGAGCAGTTCTTC. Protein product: CASSQFDRGLNEQFF.

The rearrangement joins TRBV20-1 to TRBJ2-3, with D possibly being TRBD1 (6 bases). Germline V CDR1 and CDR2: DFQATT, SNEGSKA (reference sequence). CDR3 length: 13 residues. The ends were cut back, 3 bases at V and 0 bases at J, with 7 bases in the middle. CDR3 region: CSASQGSTDTQYF. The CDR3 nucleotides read TGCAGTGCTAGTCAGGGGAGCACAGATACGCAGTATTTT.

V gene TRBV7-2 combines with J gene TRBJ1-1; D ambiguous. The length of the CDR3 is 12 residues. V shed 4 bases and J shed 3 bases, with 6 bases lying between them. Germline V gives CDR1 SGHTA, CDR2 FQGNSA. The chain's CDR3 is CASSWPDTEAFF. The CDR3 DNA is TGTGCCAGCAGCTGGCCAGACACTGAAGCTTTCTTT.

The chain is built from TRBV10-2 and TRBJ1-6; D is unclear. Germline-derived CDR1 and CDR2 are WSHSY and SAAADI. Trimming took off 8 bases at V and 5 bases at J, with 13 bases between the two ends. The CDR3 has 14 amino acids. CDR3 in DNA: TGCGCCAGCGCCCGGGAAATTAATAATTCACCCCTCCACTTT. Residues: CASAREINNSPLHF.

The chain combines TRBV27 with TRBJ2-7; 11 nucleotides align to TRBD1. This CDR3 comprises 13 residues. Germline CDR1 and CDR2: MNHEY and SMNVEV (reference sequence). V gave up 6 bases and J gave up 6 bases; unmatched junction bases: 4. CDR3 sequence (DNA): TGTGCCAGCAGGGGACAGGGGGGAGGCGAGCAGTACTTC. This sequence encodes CASRGQGGGEQYF.

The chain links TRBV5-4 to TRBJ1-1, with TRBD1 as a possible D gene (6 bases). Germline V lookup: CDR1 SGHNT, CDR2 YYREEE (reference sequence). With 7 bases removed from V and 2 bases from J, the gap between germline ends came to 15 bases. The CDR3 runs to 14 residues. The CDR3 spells CASREGGPNTEAFF. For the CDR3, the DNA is TGTGCCAGCCGAGAAGGGGGTCCTAACACTGAAGCTTTCTTT. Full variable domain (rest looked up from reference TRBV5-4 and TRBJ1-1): ETGVTQSPTHLIKTRGQQVTLRCSSQSGHNTVSWYQQALGQGPQFIFQYYREEENGRGNFPPRFSGLQFPNYSSELNVNALELDDSALYLCASREGGPNTEAFFGQGTRLTVV.

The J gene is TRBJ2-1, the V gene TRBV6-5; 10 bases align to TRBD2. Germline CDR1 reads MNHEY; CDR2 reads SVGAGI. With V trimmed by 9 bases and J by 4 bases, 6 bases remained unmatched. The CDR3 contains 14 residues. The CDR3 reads CASSSGGKYNEQFF. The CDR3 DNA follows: TGTGCCAGTTCTAGCGGGGGAAAGTACAATGAGCAGTTCTTC.

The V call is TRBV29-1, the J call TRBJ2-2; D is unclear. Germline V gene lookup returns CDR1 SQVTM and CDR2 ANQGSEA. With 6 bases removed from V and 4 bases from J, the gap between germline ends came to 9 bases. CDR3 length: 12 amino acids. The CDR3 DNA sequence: TGCAGCGTCCCCTCCGTCACCGGGGAGCTGTTTTTT. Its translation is CSVPSVTGELFF.